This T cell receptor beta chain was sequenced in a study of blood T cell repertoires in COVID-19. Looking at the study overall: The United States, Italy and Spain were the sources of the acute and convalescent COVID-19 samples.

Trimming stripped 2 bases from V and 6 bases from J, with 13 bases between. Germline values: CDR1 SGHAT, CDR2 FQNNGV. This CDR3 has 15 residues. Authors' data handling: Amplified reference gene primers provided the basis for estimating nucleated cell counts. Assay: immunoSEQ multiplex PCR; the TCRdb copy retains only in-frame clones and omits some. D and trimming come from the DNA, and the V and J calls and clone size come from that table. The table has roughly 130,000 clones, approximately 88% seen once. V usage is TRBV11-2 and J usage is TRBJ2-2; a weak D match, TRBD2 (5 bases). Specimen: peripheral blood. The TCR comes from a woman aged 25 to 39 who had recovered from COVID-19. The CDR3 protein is CASSLRSGLAGELFF. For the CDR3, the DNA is TGTGCCAGCAGCTTAAGAAGCGGTCTAGCCGGGGAGCTGTTTTTT.